The 32 T cell receptor beta chains below were found in one sample sequenced in a study of T cells in Graves' hyperthyroidism and ophthalmopathy. RNA transcripts provided the source from which TCR beta CDR3 regions were amplified. First-round RT-PCR with HTBI primers amplified the TCR CDR3 region. TCRdb fed the multiplex PCR reads into MiXCR, producing one record per CDR3 protein. The table records 490,000 or so distinct CDR3 sequences, over 35% of them present only once. Sequencing used peripheral blood or thyroid tissue (not recorded which). All receptors derive from an adult woman with Graves' disease, either hyperthyroidism or ophthalmopathy (not recorded which).

The rearrangement links TRBV7-8 to TRBJ2-5; TRBD1 matches 8 bases. This CDR3 spans 15 amino acids. J gave up 0 bases and V 5 bases, and 5 bases lay outside the gene matches. Germline CDR1 SGHVS, CDR2 FQNEAQ. In DNA, the CDR3 is TGTGCCAGCAGCCATACAGGGGGATACCAAGAGACCCAGTACTTC. Translated, it gives CASSHTGGYQETQYF. Based on the CDR3 plus reference TRBV7-8 and TRBJ2-5, the full variable domain is GAGVSQSPRYKVAKRGQDVALRCDPISGHVSLFWYQQALGQGPEFLTYFQNEAQLDKSGLPSDRFFAERPEGSVSTLKIQRTQQEDSAVYLCASSHTGGYQETQYFGPGTRLLVL.

The chain is built from TRBV10-3 and TRBJ2-1; weak D call: TRBD1 (6 bases). The CDR3 consists of 14 residues. The germline V gene has CDR1 ENHRY and CDR2 SYGVKD. V was pared by 6 bases and J by 7 bases, with 16 bases between. The CDR3 sequence is CAIRTQGRENEQFF. The CDR3 DNA is TGTGCCATCAGGACACAGGGTCGTGAAAATGAGCAGTTCTTC.

This clonotype was seen at least ten times. J is TRBJ1-1 and V is TRBV7-3, with TRBD1 matching 7 bases. Germline assignment: CDR1 SGHTA and CDR2 FQGTGA. This CDR3 spans 14 amino acids. With 5 bases clipped from V and 7 bases from J, the junction kept 10 bases outside the gene matches. CDR3 sequence: CASSTPGGGGEAFF. The CDR3 nucleotides read TGTGCCAGCAGCACCCCCGGAGGGGGCGGTGAAGCTTTCTTT.

The table lists this clonotype with a few counts. CDR3 bases: TGTGCCAGCAGCGCCTCAGGTGGCGGCTACACCTTC. It is translated as CASSASGGGYTF. This chain links TRBV9 with TRBJ1-2, with D unresolved. The V end was cut by 3 bases, the J end by 8 bases, with 11 bases between. The CDR3 has 12 amino acids. Germline V gene data show CDR1 as SGDLS and CDR2 as YYNGEE.

This clonotype was picked up many times. The rearrangement uses TRBV7-8 and TRBJ1-5, with TRBD1 matching over 8 bases. Germline trimming cut 4 bases from V and 6 bases from J; bases unmatched to any gene: 20. Germline V gene lookup returns CDR1 SGHVS and CDR2 FQNEAQ. This CDR3 spans 19 amino acids. The CDR3 DNA reads TGTGCCAGCAGCTCGCGGCCTTCGGGACAGGTATCATCAAGTCAGCCCCAGCATTTT. Translation gives CASSSRPSGQVSSSQPQHF.

A single count supports this clonotype. This chain links TRBV20-1 with TRBJ1-4; D is possibly TRBD1 (6 bases). The CDR3 has 16 amino acids. The V gene lost 5 bases and the J gene lost 2 bases, with 18 bases spanning the gap. Germline CDR1 is DFQATT and CDR2 is SNEGSKA (reference sequence). The CDR3 DNA reads TGCAGTGCTGCCCCCGACAGGAGCTCGACTAATGAAAAACTGTTTTTT. Translating it yields CSAAPDRSSTNEKLFF.

As regards this clonotype: This likely comes from a read error, as the CDR3 has no conserved phenylalanine or tryptophan at its end. Because the CDR3's place on the DNA is in doubt, the DNA is left out and the CDR3 is given as listed by TCRdb. The V and J genes are TRBV5-4 and TRBJ2-5; TRBD1, as called in the table, went unchecked against the DNA. The CDR3 contains 9 residues when both ends are counted. CDR1 is SGHNT and CDR2 is YYREEE in the germline V gene (reference sequence). The CDR3 loop is CASSLVAGV.

This clonotype was counted at least ten times. The V call is TRBV30, the J call TRBJ2-5; 9 nucleotides match TRBD2. The CDR3 covers 13 residues. V was pared by 2 bases and J by 5 bases, with 3 bases of the junction left unmatched. Germline V gene lookup returns CDR1 GTSNPN and CDR2 SVGIG (reference sequence). The CDR3 DNA sequence: TGTGCCTGGAGTATTAGCGGGAGTGAGACCCAGTACTTC. Protein product: CAWSISGSETQYF.

The chain couples TRBV29-1 to TRBJ2-5; the D is unclear. Trimming took off 5 bases at V and 1 base at J, with 5 bases between the two ends. Germline CDR1 SQVTM, CDR2 ANQGSEA. The CDR3 has 11 amino acids. CDR3 in amino acids: CSVSSQETQYF. The CDR3, as DNA: TGCAGCGTTAGCTCCCAAGAGACCCAGTACTTC.

The CDR3 region has the DNA TGTGCTTACCCTACTAGCGGGCTCTACGAGCAGTACTTC. It yields the protein CAYPTSGLYEQYF. J is TRBJ2-7 and V is TRBV7-8; 9 bases agree with TRBD2. This CDR3 has 13 residues. Germline CDR1 SGHVS, CDR2 FQNEAQ.

This clonotype was seen ten or more times. The V gene is TRBV10-2, the J gene TRBJ1-5; unclear D gene. Trimming shortened V by 5 bases and J by 2 bases, and 13 bases separated the two germline ends. Germline V gene sequence: CDR1 WSHSY, CDR2 SAAADI. The CDR3 runs to 15 residues. The CDR3 region has the DNA TGCGCCAGCAGTTCGGCCCCCTGGGGCAATCAGCCCCAGCATTTT. It specifies CASSSAPWGNQPQHF.

This clonotype was picked up many times. The rearrangement joins TRBV4-2 to TRBJ2-2, with D maybe TRBD2 (6 bases). The CDR3 loop spans 16 amino acids. The ends were cut back, 4 bases at V and 2 bases at J, with 14 bases in the middle. Germline V CDR1 and CDR2: LGHNA, YNFKEQ. The DNA for the CDR3 is TGTGCCAGCAGCCCCGGGGGAGCGGAAAACACCGGGGAGCTGTTTTTT. The encoded protein is CASSPGGAENTGELFF.

V is TRBV20-1 and J is TRBJ2-7; TRBD2 aligns across 13 bases. This CDR3 has 16 residues. Germline V CDR1 and CDR2: DFQATT, SNEGSKA (reference sequence). J was trimmed by 4 bases and V by 3 bases; bases with no gene match: 9. The CDR3 bases are TGCAGTGCTAGTGGCGGACTAGCGGGAGCGTCTTACGAGCAGTACTTC. This translates into CSASGGLAGASYEQYF.

This clonotype was seen more than once but under ten times. This sequence joins TRBV20-1 and TRBJ2-7, with 9 bases identical to TRBD1. The germline V gene has CDR1 DFQATT and CDR2 SNEGSKA (reference sequence). CDR3 size: 12 residues. With 6 bases clipped from V and 12 bases from J, the junction kept 12 bases outside the gene matches. The CDR3 DNA sequence: TGCAGTGCAACCCTGACAGGGGGACCTCGGTACTTC. Translated, it gives CSATLTGGPRYF.

Remarks on this clonotype: Since a much larger clone is just one base distant, this may be a read error. The chain employs TRBV6-5 and TRBJ2-2; 8 nucleotides agree with TRBD1. Germline V CDR1 and CDR2: MNHEY, SVGAGI. The CDR3 has 15 amino acids. CDR3 nucleotides: TGTGTCAGCAGTTACGGACAGGGATACACCGGGGAGCTGTTTTTT. It yields the protein CVSSYGQGYTGELFF.

Points on this clonotype: This sequence may be a read error, since a much larger clone differs from it by one base. The CDR3 protein is CSAARGTTDSNQPQHF. CDR3 DNA sequence: TGCAGTGCTGCCCGAGGGACAACCGATAGCAATCAGCCCCAGCATTTT. This chain uses TRBV20-1 with TRBJ1-5, with a tentative D call TRBD1 (6 bases). Deletions cut 5 bases from V and 0 bases from J, with 17 bases between. Germline CDR1 reads DFQATT; CDR2 reads SNEGSKA (reference sequence). The CDR3 totals 16 residues.

This clonotype was recorded once. One end of the junction does not line up with germline, which may come from a read error. V gene TRBV28 combines with J gene TRBJ1-6, with D unresolved. The CDR3 runs 10 residues. Germline V gene sequence: CDR1 MDHEN, CDR2 SYDVKM. The chain's CDR3 is CASSLGGVEF. The CDR3 coding sequence is TGTGCCAGCAGTTTAGGCGGGGTCGAATTT.

This clonotype was counted many times. The chain joins TRBV20-1 to TRBJ2-7; D not resolved. This CDR3 region has 13 residues. V lost 3 bases and J 3 bases, leaving 12 bases between the germline ends. Germline V CDR1 and CDR2: DFQATT, SNEGSKA (reference sequence). As DNA, the CDR3 is TGCAGTGCTAGCGCACTCGCCCTCTACGAGCAGTACTTC. Its translation: CSASALALYEQYF.

This clonotype was seen only a few times. This chain links TRBV30 with TRBJ1-2, with unresolved D. The germline CDR1 and CDR2 sequences are GTSNPN and SVGIG (reference sequence). The V and J ends lost 3 bases and 6 bases respectively, with 20 bases between them. The CDR3 consists of 15 residues. The CDR3: CAWSTFDGSLNGYTF. The CDR3 DNA follows: TGTGCCTGGAGCACCTTTGACGGCTCCCTAAATGGCTACACCTTC.

The chain recombines TRBV10-3 with TRBJ1-5; D gene ambiguous. CDR1 ENHRY and CDR2 SYGVKD come from the germline V gene. Trimming removed 0 bases from V and 3 bases from J, with 6 bases in between. This CDR3 has 14 amino acids. In DNA form, the CDR3 reads TGTGCCATCAGTGAGTCGAGCACCAATCAGCCCCAGCATTTT. Its protein product is CAISESSTNQPQHF.

The chain links TRBV7-9 to TRBJ1-4, with D possibly being TRBD1 (6 bases). The CDR3 extends over 12 amino acids. Germline V lookup: CDR1 SEHNR, CDR2 FQNEAQ (reference sequence). V dropped 9 bases and J dropped 3 bases, with 8 bases sitting between them. CDR3 amino acids: CASQGPNEKLFF. The CDR3 DNA follows: TGTGCCAGTCAGGGGCCTAATGAAAAACTGTTTTTT.

The CDR3 bases are TGCGCCAGCAGTGCCACAGGGGAGCAGTACTTC. Its protein is CASSATGEQYF. The chain uses TRBV10-2 and TRBJ2-7, with a weak D call TRBD1 (6 bases). From germline, CDR1 is WSHSY and CDR2 SAAADI. This CDR3 region has 11 residues. V dropped 4 bases and J dropped 7 bases, with 8 bases sitting between them.

This clonotype was detected only a few times. The J gene is TRBJ1-2, the V gene TRBV7-9; 11 positions agree with TRBD1. This CDR3 spans 14 amino acids. V lost 6 bases, J lost 5 bases, and 5 bases stayed unmatched. Germline CDR1 SEHNR, CDR2 FQNEAQ (reference sequence). Here the CDR3 DNA reads TGTGCCAGCAGTCGGGACAGGGGGAGATATGGCTACACCTTC. It specifies CASSRDRGRYGYTF.

At least ten counts were recorded for this clonotype. The genes are TRBV20-1 and TRBJ2-5; TRBD2 aligns across 7 bases. In germline, CDR1 is DFQATT, CDR2 SNEGSKA (reference sequence). This CDR3 contains 17 residues. V lost 3 bases, J lost 4 bases, and 17 bases stayed unmatched. In DNA, the CDR3 is TGCAGTGCTAGTACCCTTATGGTACGCGGGAGCAGAGAGACCCAGTACTTC. This encodes CSASTLMVRGSRETQYF.

This clonotype was counted ten times or more. The genes are TRBV15 and TRBJ1-4; D unclear. Germline lookup yields CDR1 LNHNV and CDR2 YYDKDF (reference sequence). The V end lost 0 bases, the J end lost 7 bases, and 12 bases lay between the germline ends. The CDR3 is 15 residues long. The CDR3 is CATSRDGSSFEKLFF. DNA of the CDR3: TGTGCCACCAGCAGAGATGGCAGCTCTTTTGAAAAACTGTTTTTT.

Regarding this clonotype: Germline and junction disagree at one end, which may indicate a read error. The chain combines TRBV7-9 with TRBJ1-6; D might be TRBD1 (6 bases). This CDR3 has 14 residues. The germline gives CDR1 SEHNR, CDR2 FQNEAQ (reference sequence). CDR3 coding DNA: TGCGCCAGCAGTTCCGGGACACCAAATTCACCCCTCCACTTT. Protein product: CASSSGTPNSPLHF.

A remark on this clonotype: A read error is possible here, since a much larger clone lies one base away. V and J are TRBV11-2 and TRBJ1-5; a possible D gene is TRBD1 (5 bases). CDR1 is SGHAT and CDR2 is FQNNGV in the germline V gene. The CDR3 length is 16 residues. In nucleotides, the CDR3 is TGTGCCGGCAGCTTAGGAGTCCGGGGACGAAATCAGCCCCAGCATTTT. Protein product: CAGSLGVRGRNQPQHF.

A few counts support this clonotype. This clone may be a read error of a much larger clone one base away. The chain recombines TRBV29-1 with TRBJ1-1; tentative D call: TRBD1 (6 bases). The CDR3 length is 13 residues. With 7 bases removed from V and 3 bases from J, the gap between germline ends came to 15 bases. Germline V gene lookup returns CDR1 SQVTM and CDR2 ANQGSEA. CDR3 region: CSGGGQSDTEAFF. The CDR3 coding sequence is TGCAGCGGGGGGGGGCAGTCTGACACTGAAGCTTTCTTT.

This clonotype has more than one count but fewer than ten. The chain has TRBV29-1 and TRBJ1-2; 7 positions match TRBD1. CDR1 is SQVTM, CDR2 ANQGSEA, per germline. V dropped 2 bases and J dropped 4; count of bases not matched to a gene: 7. The CDR3 has 14 amino acids. In nucleotides, the CDR3 is TGCAGCGTTGAAAGGGACAGCGGTTCCTATGGCTACACCTTC. Amino acids: CSVERDSGSYGYTF.

This clonotype was seen repeatedly, ten times or more. This chain uses TRBV29-1 with TRBJ1-3; no definite D call. Trimming stripped 0 bases from V and 0 bases from J, with 6 bases between. The length of the CDR3 is 14 residues. In germline, CDR1 is SQVTM, CDR2 ANQGSEA. CDR3 DNA sequence: TGCAGCGTTGAAGAACAGAGCTCTGGAAACACCATATATTTT. It encodes CSVEEQSSGNTIYF.

This clonotype was recorded many times. The chain combines TRBV3-1 with TRBJ1-1; D gene unclear. Germline assignment: CDR1 LGHDT and CDR2 YNNKEL (reference sequence). This CDR3 region has 13 residues. Trimming stripped 0 bases from V and 6 bases from J, with 8 bases between. DNA of the CDR3: TGTGCCAGCAGCCAAGATCTAGGATCTGAAGCTTTCTTT. Its protein is CASSQDLGSEAFF.

This clonotype was counted at least ten times. The chain has TRBV7-2 and TRBJ2-7, with TRBD1 identical over 11 bases. The CDR3 spans 15 residues. Per the germline V gene, CDR1 is SGHTA and CDR2 is FQGNSA. V lost 5 bases and J lost 4; bases outside the gene matches: 7. The chain's CDR3 is CASSSWDRGSYEQYF. The CDR3 nucleotides are TGTGCCAGCAGCAGCTGGGACAGGGGGTCTTACGAGCAGTACTTC.